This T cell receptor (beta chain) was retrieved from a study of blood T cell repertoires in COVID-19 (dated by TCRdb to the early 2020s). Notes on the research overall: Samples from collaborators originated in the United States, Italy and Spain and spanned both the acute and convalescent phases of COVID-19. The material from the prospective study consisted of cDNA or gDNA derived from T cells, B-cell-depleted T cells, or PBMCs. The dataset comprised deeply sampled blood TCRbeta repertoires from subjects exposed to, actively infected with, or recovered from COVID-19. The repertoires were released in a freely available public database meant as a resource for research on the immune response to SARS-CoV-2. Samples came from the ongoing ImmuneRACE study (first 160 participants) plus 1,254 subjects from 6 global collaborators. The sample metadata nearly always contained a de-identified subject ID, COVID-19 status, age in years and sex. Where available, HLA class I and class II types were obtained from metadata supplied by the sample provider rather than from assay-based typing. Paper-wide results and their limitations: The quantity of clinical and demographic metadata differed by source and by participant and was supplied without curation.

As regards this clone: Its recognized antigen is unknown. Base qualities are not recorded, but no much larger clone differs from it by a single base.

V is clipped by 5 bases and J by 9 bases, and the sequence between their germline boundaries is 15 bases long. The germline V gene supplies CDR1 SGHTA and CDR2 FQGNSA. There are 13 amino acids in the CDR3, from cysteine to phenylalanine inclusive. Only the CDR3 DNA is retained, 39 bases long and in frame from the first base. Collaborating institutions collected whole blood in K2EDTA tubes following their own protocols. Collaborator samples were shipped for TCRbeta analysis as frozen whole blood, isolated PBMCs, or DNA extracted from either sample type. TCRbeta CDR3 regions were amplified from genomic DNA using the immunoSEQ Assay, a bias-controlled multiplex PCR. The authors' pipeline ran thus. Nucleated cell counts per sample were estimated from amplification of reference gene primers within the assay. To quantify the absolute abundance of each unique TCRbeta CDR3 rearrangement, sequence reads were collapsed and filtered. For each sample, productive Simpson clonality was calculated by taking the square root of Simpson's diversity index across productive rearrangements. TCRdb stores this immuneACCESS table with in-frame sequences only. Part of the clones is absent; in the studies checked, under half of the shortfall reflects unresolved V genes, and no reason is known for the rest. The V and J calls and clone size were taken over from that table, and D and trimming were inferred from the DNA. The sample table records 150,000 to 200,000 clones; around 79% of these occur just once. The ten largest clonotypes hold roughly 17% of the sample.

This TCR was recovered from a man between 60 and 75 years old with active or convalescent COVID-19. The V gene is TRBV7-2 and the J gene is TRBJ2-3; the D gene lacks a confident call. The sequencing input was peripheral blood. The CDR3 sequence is CASSQIPENTQYF. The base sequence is TGTGCCAGCAGCCAAATACCGGAGAACACGCAGTATTTT.